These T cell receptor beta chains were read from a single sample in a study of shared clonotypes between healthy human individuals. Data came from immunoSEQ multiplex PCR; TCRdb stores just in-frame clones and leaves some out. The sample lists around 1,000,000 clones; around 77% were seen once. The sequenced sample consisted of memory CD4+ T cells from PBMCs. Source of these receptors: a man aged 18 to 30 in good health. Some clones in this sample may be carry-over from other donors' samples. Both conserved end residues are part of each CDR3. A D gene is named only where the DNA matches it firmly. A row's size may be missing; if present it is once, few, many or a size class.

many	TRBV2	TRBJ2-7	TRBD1	CASDSGQGHYEQYF	TGTGCCAGCGACTCCGGACAGGGACACTACGAGCAGTACTTC
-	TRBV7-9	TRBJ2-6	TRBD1	CASSRDRGRESGANVLTF	TGTGCCAGCAGCCGGGACAGGGGGCGGGAGTCTGGGGCCAACGTCCTGACTTTC
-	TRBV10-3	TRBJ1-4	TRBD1	CAIGDRGENEKLFF	TGTGCCATCGGGGACAGGGGAGAAAATGAAAAACTGTTTTTT
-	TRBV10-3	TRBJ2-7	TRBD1	CAISEGQGATLSYEQYF	TGTGCCATCAGTGAGGGGCAGGGGGCCACCCTATCCTACGAGCAGTACTTC
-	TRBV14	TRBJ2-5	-	CASSQDNGETQYF	TGTGCCAGCAGCCAAGATAATGGAGAGACCCAGTACTTC
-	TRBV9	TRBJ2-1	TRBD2	CASSAGTSGTYNEQFF	TGTGCCAGCAGCGCCGGGACTAGCGGGACGTACAATGAGCAGTTCTTC
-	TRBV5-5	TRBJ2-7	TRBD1	CASSFPPGQGYEQYF	TGTGCCAGCAGCTTCCCTCCGGGACAGGGCTACGAGCAGTACTTC
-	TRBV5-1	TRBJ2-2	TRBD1	CASGENRGIGELFF	TGCGCCAGCGGCGAAAACAGGGGTATCGGGGAGCTGTTTTTT
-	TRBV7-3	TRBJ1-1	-	CASSLSGNTEAFF	TGTGCCAGCAGCTTAAGTGGGAACACTGAAGCTTTCTTT
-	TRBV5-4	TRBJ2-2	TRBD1	CASSFRQGSAGELFF	TGTGCCAGCAGCTTTCGACAGGGGTCCGCCGGGGAGCTGTTTTTT
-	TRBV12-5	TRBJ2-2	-	CASGLWPANTGELFF	TGTGCTAGTGGTTTGTGGCCGGCGAACACCGGGGAGCTGTTTTTT
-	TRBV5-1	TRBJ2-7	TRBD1	CASSVSGTGGLIEEYF	TGCGCCAGCAGCGTATCCGGGACAGGGGGCCTTATTGAAGAGTACTTC
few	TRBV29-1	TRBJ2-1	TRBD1	CRAGTENNEQFF	TGCAGAGCCGGGACAGAAAACAATGAGCAGTTCTTC
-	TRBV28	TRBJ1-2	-	CASSSPGESSYTF	TGTGCCAGCAGTTCGCCGGGGGAGTCAAGCTACACCTTC
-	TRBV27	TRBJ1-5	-	CASSLRAGRVFYSNQPQHF	TGTGCCAGCAGTTTACGGGCAGGCAGGGTCTTCTATAGCAATCAGCCCCAGCATTTT
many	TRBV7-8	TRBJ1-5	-	CASSSLESGGNQPQHF	TGTGCCAGCAGCTCATTGGAGTCCGGAGGCAATCAGCCCCAGCATTTT
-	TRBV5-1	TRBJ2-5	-	CASSLYGFEETQYF	TGCGCCAGCAGCTTGTATGGTTTTGAAGAGACCCAGTACTTC
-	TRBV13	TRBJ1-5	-	CASSSNSNQPQHF	TGTGCCAGCAGCTCAAATAGCAATCAGCCCCAGCATTTT
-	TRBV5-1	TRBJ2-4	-	CASSLGASGIAKNIQYF	TGCGCCAGCAGCTTGGGGGCCTCAGGGATAGCCAAAAACATTCAGTACTTC
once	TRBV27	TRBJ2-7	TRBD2	CASSRPFGGSYEQYF	TGTGCCAGCAGTCGACCCTTCGGGGGGTCCTACGAGCAGTACTTC
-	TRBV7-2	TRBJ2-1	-	CASSPPGQSYNEQFF	TGTGCCAGCAGCCCTCCAGGACAGAGCTACAATGAGCAGTTCTTC
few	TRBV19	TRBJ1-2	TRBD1	CASSRDRGLFGYTF	TGTGCCAGTAGTAGGGACAGGGGGCTCTTTGGCTACACCTTC
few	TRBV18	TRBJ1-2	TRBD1	CASSPTTGGDYGYTF	TGTGCCAGCTCACCCACGACAGGGGGTGACTATGGCTACACCTTC
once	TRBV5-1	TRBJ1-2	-	CASSLQSRGVNYGYTF	TGCGCCAGCAGCTTGCAGTCGCGGGGAGTAAACTATGGCTACACCTTC
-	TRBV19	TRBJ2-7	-	CASSTNDPGFNYEQYF	TGTGCCAGTAGTACCAATGACCCAGGATTCAACTACGAGCAGTACTTC
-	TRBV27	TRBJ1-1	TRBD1	CASSGTGGYTEAFF	TGTGCCAGCAGTGGGACAGGGGGCTACACTGAAGCTTTCTTT
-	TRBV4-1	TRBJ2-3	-	CASSPGFNRETDTQYF	TGCGCCAGCAGTCCCGGGTTCAATCGAGAAACAGATACGCAGTATTTT
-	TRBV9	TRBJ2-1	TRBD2	CASSTRLPGTSQINEQFF	TGTGCCAGCAGCACACGGTTACCTGGGACTAGCCAGATCAATGAGCAGTTCTTC
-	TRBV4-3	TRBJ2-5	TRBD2	CASSLPPSGVQETQYF	TGCGCCAGCAGCTTACCCCCTAGCGGGGTACAAGAGACCCAGTACTTC
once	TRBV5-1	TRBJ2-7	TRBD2	CASSRGLAGFYEQYF	TGCGCCAGCAGCAGAGGACTAGCGGGGTTCTACGAGCAGTACTTC
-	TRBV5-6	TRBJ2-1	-	CASSLGGEQFF	TGTGCCAGCAGCCTGGGAGGTGAGCAGTTCTTC
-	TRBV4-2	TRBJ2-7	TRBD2	CASSHDWTSDYEQYF	TGTGCCAGCAGCCACGATTGGACTAGCGACTACGAGCAGTACTTC
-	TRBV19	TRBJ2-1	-	CASSMGPGSYNEQFF	TGTGCCAGTAGTATGGGGCCCGGCTCCTACAATGAGCAGTTCTTC
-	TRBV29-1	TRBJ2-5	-	CSSGRAQETQYF	TGCAGCTCGGGGCGGGCTCAAGAGACCCAGTACTTC
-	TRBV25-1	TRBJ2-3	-	CASQGSQGTDTQYF	TGTGCCAGCCAGGGGTCACAGGGAACAGATACGCAGTATTTT
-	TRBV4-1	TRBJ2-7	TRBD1	CASSLTGTGGTEQYF	TGCGCCAGCAGCTTGACCGGGACAGGGGGTACCGAGCAGTACTTC
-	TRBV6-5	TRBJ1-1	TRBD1	CASTPSTGRPEAFF	TGTGCCAGCACTCCCTCGACAGGGCGTCCAGAAGCTTTCTTT
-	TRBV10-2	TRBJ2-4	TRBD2	CASSEYGTGGDIQYF	TGCGCCAGCAGTGAGTACGGGACGGGGGGAGACATTCAGTACTTC
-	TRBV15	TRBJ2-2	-	CATSPSTGRGELFF	TGTGCCACCAGCCCCTCCACAGGGCGCGGGGAGCTGTTTTTT
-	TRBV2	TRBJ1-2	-	CASSESSYGYTF	TGTGCCAGCAGTGAAAGCAGTTATGGCTACACCTTC
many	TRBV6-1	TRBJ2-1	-	CASSEPAYNEQFF	TGTGCCAGCAGTGAACCAGCCTACAATGAGCAGTTCTTC
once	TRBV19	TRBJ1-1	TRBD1	CASSTTGGRNEAFF	TGTGCCAGTAGTACTACAGGGGGCAGGAATGAAGCTTTCTTT
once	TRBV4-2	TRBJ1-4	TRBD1	CASSHTQGVGEKLFF	TGTGCCAGCAGCCACACACAGGGGGTTGGGGAAAAACTGTTTTTT
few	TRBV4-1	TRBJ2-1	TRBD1	CASSPGTVFYNEQFF	TGCGCCAGCAGCCCAGGGACAGTTTTTTACAATGAGCAGTTCTTC
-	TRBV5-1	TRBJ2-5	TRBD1	CASSAGTGGETQYF	TGCGCCAGCAGTGCGGGGACAGGGGGCGAGACCCAGTACTTC
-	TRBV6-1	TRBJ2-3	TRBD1	CASSGGQGYADTQYF	TGTGCCAGCAGTGGGGGACAGGGGTACGCAGATACGCAGTATTTT
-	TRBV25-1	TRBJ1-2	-	CASSRGGGAMGYGYTF	TGTGCCAGCAGTAGAGGGGGAGGGGCCATGGGGTATGGCTACACCTTC
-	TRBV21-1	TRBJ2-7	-	CASSKVQGHEQYF	TGTGCCAGCAGCAAAGTTCAGGGCCACGAGCAGTACTTC
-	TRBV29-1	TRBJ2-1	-	CSVRSDRYSYNEQFF	TGCAGCGTGAGGTCGGATAGATATTCCTACAATGAGCAGTTCTTC
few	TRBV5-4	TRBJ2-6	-	CASSFVWGSGANVLTF	TGTGCCAGCAGCTTCGTGTGGGGTTCAGGGGCCAACGTCCTGACTTTC
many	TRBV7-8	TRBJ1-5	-	CASSPLTGRQPQHF	TGTGCCAGCAGCCCTCTTACAGGGCGTCAGCCCCAGCATTTT
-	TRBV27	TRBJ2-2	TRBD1	CASRQGNTGELFF	TGTGCCAGTCGACAGGGGAACACCGGGGAGCTGTTTTTT
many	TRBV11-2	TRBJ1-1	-	CASSFRGRVGAFF	TGTGCCAGCAGCTTTAGAGGGCGGGTGGGAGCTTTCTTT
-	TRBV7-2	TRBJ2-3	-	CASSLLVDTQYF	TGTGCCAGCAGCCTGTTAGTCGATACGCAGTATTTT
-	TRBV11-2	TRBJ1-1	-	CASSWIGGTTEAFF	TGTGCCAGCAGTTGGATCGGAGGGACCACTGAAGCTTTCTTT